One and the same sample provided the 10 T cell receptor beta chains below, sequenced in a study of cytomegalovirus exposure and HLA in healthy donors. The PCR ran on 60 Vbeta and 13 Jbeta primers. The table came from immunoSEQ multiplex PCR; TCRdb's copy has only in-frame clones and leaves some out. The repertoire has approximately 190,000 clones, 85% to 90% of them found once; the top ten carry roughly 1.3%. Sequencing was performed on PBMCs. The receptors come from a man aged 30 to 45 in good health and CMV-seronegative.

This chain links TRBV6-1 with TRBJ2-1; TRBD2 matches 9 bases. With 4 bases clipped from V and 1 base from J, the junction kept 5 bases outside the gene matches. Per the germline V gene, CDR1 is MNHNS and CDR2 is SASEGT. This CDR3 has 16 residues. This CDR3 is CASSAALAGSYNEQFF. In nucleotides, the CDR3 is TGTGCCAGCAGTGCGGCGCTAGCGGGGTCCTACAATGAGCAGTTCTTC.

The chain recombines TRBV19 with TRBJ2-7; TRBD1 aligns across 7 bases. Germline V CDR1 and CDR2: LNHDA, SQIVND (reference sequence). This CDR3 has 14 amino acids. V was clipped by 5 bases and J by 2 bases; unmatched bases: 6. The CDR3 DNA sequence: TGTGCCAGTAGTTTACAGACAGGGCCCTACGAGCAGTACTTC. Translated: CASSLQTGPYEQYF.

This clone came up once. V usage is TRBV11-2 and J usage is TRBJ1-6; TRBD1 agrees at 8 bases. Looked up from germline, CDR1 is SGHAT and CDR2 is FQNNGV. This CDR3 spans 18 amino acids. With 5 bases clipped from V and 7 bases from J, the junction kept 16 bases outside the gene matches. As DNA, the CDR3 is TGTGCCAGCAGCCCATTATCGCCCTCGGACAGGGCCAATTCACCCCTCCACTTT. Amino acids: CASSPLSPSDRANSPLHF. The variable domain in full, completed from reference TRBV11-2 and TRBJ1-6, reads EAGVAQSPRYKIIEKRQSVAFWCNPISGHATLYWYQQILGQGPKLLIQFQNNGVVDDSQLPKDRFSAERLKGVDSTLKIQPAKLEDSAVYLCASSPLSPSDRANSPLHFGNGTRLTVT.

This rearrangement joins TRBV5-1 to TRBJ2-5; the D gene is possibly TRBD1 (6 bases). This CDR3 is built from 15 residues. CDR1 SGHRS and CDR2 YFSETQ come from the germline V gene. Trimming left V 1 base short and J 1 base short, with 11 bases between. As DNA, the CDR3 is TGCGCCAGCAGCTTGCTCACAGGGCTCCAAGAGACCCAGTACTTC. Translating it yields CASSLLTGLQETQYF.

This chain links TRBV6-5 with TRBJ1-5; TRBD1 is a possible D gene (5 bases). V lost 6 bases and J 6 bases, leaving 18 bases between the germline ends. Germline CDR1 MNHEY, CDR2 SVGAGI. The CDR3 length is 15 residues. The CDR3 is CASSLDSLFGQPQHF. CDR3 coding DNA: TGTGCCAGCAGCCTAGACAGCCTATTTGGTCAGCCCCAGCATTTT.

This clone occurred once. This chain uses TRBV2 with TRBJ2-6; no definite D call. CDR3 length equals 14 residues. V lost 4 bases to trimming and J lost 2 bases, with 6 bases between them. Per germline, CDR1 SNHLY and CDR2 FYNNEI. The CDR3 nucleotides are TGTGCCAGCAGTGTCTCCCCTGGGGCCAACGTCCTGACTTTC. Encoded protein: CASSVSPGANVLTF.

This chain joins TRBV5-4 and TRBJ2-5; D call uncertain. CDR3 length: 15 residues. Trimming removed 1 base at V and 0 bases at J, with 10 bases between. Germline lookup yields CDR1 SGHNT and CDR2 YYREEE (reference sequence). Here the CDR3 reads CASSLSSQNQETQYF. CDR3 DNA: TGTGCCAGCAGCTTGTCATCTCAGAACCAAGAGACCCAGTACTTC.

The V and J genes are TRBV19 and TRBJ2-1; 10 bases fit TRBD2. The CDR3 spans 15 residues. The V segment lost 7 bases and the J segment 4 bases; nucleotides outside the gene matches: 7. Germline lookup yields CDR1 LNHDA and CDR2 SQIVND (reference sequence). CDR3 bases: TGTGCCAGTAATAGCCAGCGGGGGGGGTACAATGAGCAGTTCTTC. As protein: CASNSQRGGYNEQFF.

On this clone itself: At one end the junction does not follow the germline gene, possibly because of a read error. The rearrangement links TRBV27 to TRBJ2-4, with TRBD2 matching over 8 bases. The V gene's germline CDR1 is MNHEY and CDR2 SMNVEV (reference sequence). The CDR3 runs 15 residues. The CDR3 sequence is CASSLGGLAKNSQYF. In nucleotides, the CDR3 is TGTGCCAGCAGTTTGGGTGGACTAGCCAAAAACAGTCAGTACTTC.

CDR3 sequence reads: CASSSTSGSPTPAFF. CDR3 coding DNA: TGTGCCAGCAGCTCAACATCCGGGTCGCCCACGCCCGCTTTCTTT. The chain carries TRBV5-4 and TRBJ1-1; D gene uncertain. V gave up 3 bases and J gave up 11 bases, with 23 bases separating them. The CDR3 consists of 15 residues. Germline V lookup: CDR1 SGHNT, CDR2 YYREEE (reference sequence).